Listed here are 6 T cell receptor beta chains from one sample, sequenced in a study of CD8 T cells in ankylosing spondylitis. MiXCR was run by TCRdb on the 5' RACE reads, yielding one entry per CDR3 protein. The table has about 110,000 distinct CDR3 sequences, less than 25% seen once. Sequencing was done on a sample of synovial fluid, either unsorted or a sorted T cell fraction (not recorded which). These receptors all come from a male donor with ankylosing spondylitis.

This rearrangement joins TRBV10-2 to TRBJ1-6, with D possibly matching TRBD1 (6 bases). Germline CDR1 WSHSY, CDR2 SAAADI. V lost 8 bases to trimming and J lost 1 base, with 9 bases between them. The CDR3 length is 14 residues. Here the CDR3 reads CASWGQSYNSPLHF. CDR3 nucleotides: TGCGCCAGCTGGGGACAATCCTATAATTCACCCCTCCACTTT.

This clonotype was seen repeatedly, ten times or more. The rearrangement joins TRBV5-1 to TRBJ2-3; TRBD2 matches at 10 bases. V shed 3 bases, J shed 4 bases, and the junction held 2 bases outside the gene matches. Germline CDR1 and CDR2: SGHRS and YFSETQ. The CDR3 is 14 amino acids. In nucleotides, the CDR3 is TGCGCCAGCAGCTGGGGACTAGCGTCAGATACGCAGTATTTT. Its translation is CASSWGLASDTQYF.

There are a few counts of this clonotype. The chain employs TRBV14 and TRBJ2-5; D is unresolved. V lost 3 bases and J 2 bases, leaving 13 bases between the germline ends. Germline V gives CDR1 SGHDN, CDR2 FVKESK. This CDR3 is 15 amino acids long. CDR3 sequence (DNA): TGTGCCAGCAGCCACAAAAGGGCAGCTCAAGAGACCCAGTACTTC. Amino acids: CASSHKRAAQETQYF.

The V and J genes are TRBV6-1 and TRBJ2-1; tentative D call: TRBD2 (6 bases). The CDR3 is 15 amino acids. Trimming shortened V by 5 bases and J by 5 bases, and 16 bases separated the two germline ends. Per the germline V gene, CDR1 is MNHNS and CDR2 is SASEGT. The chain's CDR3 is CASSPRSGGDNEQFF. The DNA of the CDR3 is TGTGCCAGCAGTCCCCGTTCCGGGGGAGACAATGAGCAGTTCTTC.

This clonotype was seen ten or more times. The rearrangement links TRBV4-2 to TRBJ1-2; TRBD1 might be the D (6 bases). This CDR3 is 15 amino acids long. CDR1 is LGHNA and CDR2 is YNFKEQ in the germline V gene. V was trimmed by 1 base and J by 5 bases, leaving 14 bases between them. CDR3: CASSQAGGRPYGYTF. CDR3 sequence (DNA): TGTGCCAGCAGCCAAGCTGGGGGCAGGCCTTATGGCTACACCTTC.

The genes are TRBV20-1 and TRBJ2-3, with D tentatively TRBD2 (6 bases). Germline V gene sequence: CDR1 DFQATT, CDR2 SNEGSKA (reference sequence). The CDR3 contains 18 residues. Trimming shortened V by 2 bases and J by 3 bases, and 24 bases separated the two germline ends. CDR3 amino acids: CSARRLGGGTGKTDTQYF. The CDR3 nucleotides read TGCAGTGCTAGACGTTTGGGAGGCGGGACGGGTAAAACAGATACGCAGTATTTT.